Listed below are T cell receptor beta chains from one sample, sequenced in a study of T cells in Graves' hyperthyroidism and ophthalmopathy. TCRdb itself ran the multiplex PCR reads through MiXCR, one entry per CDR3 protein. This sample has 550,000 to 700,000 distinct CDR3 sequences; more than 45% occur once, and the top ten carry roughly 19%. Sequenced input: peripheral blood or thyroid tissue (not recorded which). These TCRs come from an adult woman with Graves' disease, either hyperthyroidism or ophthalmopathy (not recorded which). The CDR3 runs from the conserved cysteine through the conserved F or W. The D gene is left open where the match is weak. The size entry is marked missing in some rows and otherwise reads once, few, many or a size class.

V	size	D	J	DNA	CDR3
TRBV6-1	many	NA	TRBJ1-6	TGTGCCAGCAGTGTGAGCACCTATAATTCACCCCTCCACTTT	CASSVSTYNSPLHF
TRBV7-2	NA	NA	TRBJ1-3	TGTGCCAGCAGCCTCCCCACCATATATTTT	CASSLPTIYF
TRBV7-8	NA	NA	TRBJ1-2	TGTGCCAGCATCGGCGGGGGCTATGGCTACACCTTC	CASIGGGYGYTF
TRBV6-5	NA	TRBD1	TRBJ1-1	TGTGCCAGCAGTTATAAACAGGGGGCTGGGGACACTGAAGCTTTCTTT	CASSYKQGAGDTEAFF
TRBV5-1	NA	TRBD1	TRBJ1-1	TGCGCCAGCAGCGTGACAGGGGGCAAAGCTTTCTTT	CASSVTGGKAFF
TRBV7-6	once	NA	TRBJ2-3	TGTGCCAGCAGCCCAGGGTTGACAGATACGCAGTATTTT	CASSPGLTDTQYF
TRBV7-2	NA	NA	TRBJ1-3	TGTGCCAGCAGCCAAGATCCCGCCTCTGGAAACACCATATATTTT	CASSQDPASGNTIYF
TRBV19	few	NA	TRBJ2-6	TGTGCCAGCAGCCCCGGTGGTGGCTCTGGGGCCAACGTCCTGACTTTC	CASSPGGGSGANVLTF
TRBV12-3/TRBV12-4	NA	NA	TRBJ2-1	TGTGCCAGCAGCCGTTCGGCCAGTGAGCAGTTCTTC	CASSRSASEQFF
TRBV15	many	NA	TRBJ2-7	TGTGCCACCAGCCCCACGGCGGGGTCTCGGGAGCAGTACTTC	CATSPTAGSREQYF
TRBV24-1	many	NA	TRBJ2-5	TGTGCCACCAGTGATTTCGGAGAGACCCAGTACTTC	CATSDFGETQYF
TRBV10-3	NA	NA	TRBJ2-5	TGTGCCATCAGTGAGGAGGGGAGGTACCAAGAGACCCAGTACTTC	CAISEEGRYQETQYF
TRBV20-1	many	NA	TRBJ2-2	TGCAGTGCTAGATACGGGACACCGAACACCGGGGAGCTGTTTTTT	CSARYGTPNTGELFF
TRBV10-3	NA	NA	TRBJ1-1	TGTGCCACAGGGGTACACCCTCAGAACACTGAAGCTTTCTTT	CATGVHPQNTEAFF
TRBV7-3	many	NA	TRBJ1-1	TGTGCCAGCAGCTTAAAGGTCGGGTCTCCTGAAGCTTTCTTT	CASSLKVGSPEAFF
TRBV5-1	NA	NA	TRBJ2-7	TGCGCCAGCAGCTTGGCAGCAGGGCCATCCGACGAGCAGTACTTC	CASSLAAGPSDEQYF
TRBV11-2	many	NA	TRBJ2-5	TGTGCCAGCACCTTTTCCGGTCAAGAGACCCAGTACTTC	CASTFSGQETQYF
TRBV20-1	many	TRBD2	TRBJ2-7	TGCAGTGCAACCGTCACCGGGACTAGTAACGAGCAGTACTTC	CSATVTGTSNEQYF
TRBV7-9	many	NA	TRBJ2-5	TGTGCCAGCAGCTTAGAGCAGGGACTTGAGACCCAGTACTTC	CASSLEQGLETQYF
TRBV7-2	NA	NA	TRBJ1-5	TGTGCCAGCAGCCTCTCCGTGGGGACACCGAATCAGCCCCAGCATTTT	CASSLSVGTPNQPQHF
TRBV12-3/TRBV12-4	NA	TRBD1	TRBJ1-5	TGTGCCAGCAGCCAGGGACAGGCCTCGGGTCAGCCCCAGCATTTT	CASSQGQASGQPQHF
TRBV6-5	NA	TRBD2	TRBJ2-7	TGTGCCAGCAGCCAAGACCTGGAGCGGGGATACGAGCAGTACTTC	CASSQDLERGYEQYF
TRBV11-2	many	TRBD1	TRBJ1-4	TGTGCCAGCAGCTGGGGGGACAGGGGGAATGAAAAACTGTTTTTT	CASSWGDRGNEKLFF
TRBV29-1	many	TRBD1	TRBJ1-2	TGCAGCGTGCAGGGGGCAAGCTATGGCTACACCTTC	CSVQGASYGYTF
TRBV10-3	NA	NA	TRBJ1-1	TGTGCCATCAGTCAATACACTGAAGCTTTCTTT	CAISQYTEAFF
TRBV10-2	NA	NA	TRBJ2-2	TGCGCCAGCAGTGAGCGTCAGCCCACCGGGGAGCTGTTTTTT	CASSERQPTGELFF
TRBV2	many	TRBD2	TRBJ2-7	TGTGCCAGCAGTGATCTAGCGGGCATGATATTATCCTACGAGCAGTACTTC	CASSDLAGMILSYEQYF
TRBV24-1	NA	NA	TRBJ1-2	TGTGCCACCAGTGCTAGATACAGGAACTATGGCTACACCTTC	CATSARYRNYGYTF
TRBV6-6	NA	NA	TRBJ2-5	TGTGCCAGCAGTGAAGTGTGGTCAGACCAAGAGACCCAGTACTTC	CASSEVWSDQETQYF